This T cell receptor beta chain was identified during a study of a mutant IDH1 vaccine in newly diagnosed glioma. In the study overall: The treated population exhibited a male proportion of roughly 62%, a female proportion of 37.5%, and a mean age of around 40 years. Most had both radiotherapy and temozolomide beforehand; others had only one. Overall study results and limits: Patients mounted vaccine-induced immune responses in roughly 93% of cases.

The table came from immunoSEQ multiplex PCR; TCRdb's copy has only in-frame clones and leaves some out. Among over 80,000 clones listed, around nine tenths were seen once. About this clone itself: What it recognizes is unknown.

Time point indicated: baseline, week 1 (first vaccination visit). The treatment is: pre-vaccination baseline after standard-of-care therapy. The sequence came from a woman aged 45-65 years with glioma. The sequencing here drew on PBMCs, taken from a glioma patient treated with radiotherapy, temozolomide or both.

Here the CDR3 reads CASSNYRGREQYF. The CDR3 DNA reads as TGTGCCAGTAGTAATTACAGGGGTCGCGAGCAGTACTTC. The V gene is TRBV19, the J gene TRBJ2-7; 7 bases are shared with TRBD1. Germline CDR1 reads LNHDA; CDR2 reads SQIVND (reference sequence). After removal of 4 bases from V and 6 bases from J, the junction contained 6 bases not matched to a gene. The CDR3 contains 13 residues.